The text below deals with one TCR beta chain. Produced via immunoSEQ multiplex PCR; TCRdb's table is partial and in-frame only. Altogether around 140,000 clones are present, 80% to 90% being singletons, with the ten largest covering 5.5% to 7.5%. This record comes from a study of blood T cell repertoires in COVID-19. Sequences were obtained from peripheral blood. This TCR came from a man of 80 years or more with acute or convalescent COVID-19.

The chain's CDR3 is CASSYETGQGVEQPQHF. In DNA, the CDR3 is TGTGCCAGCAGTTACGAAACTGGACAGGGGGTCGAACAGCCCCAGCATTTT. The genes are TRBV6-2 or TRBV6-3 and TRBJ1-5, with TRBD1 matching 10 bases. CDR1 and CDR2 (germline): MNHEY, SVGEGT. The CDR3 is 17 residues long. The junction had 11 bases not matched to a gene; V was cut back by 2 bases and J by 7 bases.